Listed here are 12 T cell receptor beta chains from one sample, sequenced in a study of blood T cells in healthy people across ages. It was with a sample-barcoded 5' primer and a J-beta primer mix that a second PCR of roughly 7 to 12 cycles was run. Each CDR3 protein gets one entry after TCRdb re-called the 5' RACE reads with MiXCR. The repertoire holds 1.5 million or so distinct CDR3 sequences, with approximately 40% as singletons. Material: blood. Source of these receptors: a woman aged 18-30 years in good health.

This clonotype occurred once. The chain uses TRBV5-5 and TRBJ2-2, with 7 bases fitting TRBD2. The CDR3 covers 15 residues. Looked up from germline, CDR1 is SGHKS and CDR2 is YYEKEE (reference sequence). The V and J ends lost 6 bases and 7 bases, in that order; junction bases with no gene match: 12. CDR3: CASTDREGTSGELFF. The CDR3, as DNA: TGTGCCAGCACGGATAGGGAGGGGACGAGCGGGGAGCTGTTTTTT.

The chain employs TRBV20-1 and TRBJ1-1, with 8 bases that match TRBD1. J lost 2 bases, V lost 2 bases, and 7 bases had no gene match. Germline CDR1 reads DFQATT; CDR2 reads SNEGSKA (reference sequence). The length of the CDR3 is 15 residues. The CDR3 sequence: CSARPGTGLNTEAFF. CDR3 in DNA: TGCAGTGCTAGACCCGGGACAGGCTTAAACACTGAAGCTTTCTTT.

The rearrangement links TRBV4-1 to TRBJ2-6, with a tentative D call TRBD2 (7 bases). Per germline, CDR1 MGHRA and CDR2 YSYEKL. V lost 6 bases, J lost 1 base, and 16 bases lay in between. The CDR3 totals 17 residues. In nucleotides, the CDR3 is TGCGCCAGCAGTCCTGGGCGGGGGCTGTCTGGGGCCAACGTCCTGACTTTC. The encoded protein is CASSPGRGLSGANVLTF.

This chain links TRBV15 with TRBJ2-7, with 7 nucleotides matching TRBD2. V trimming: 0 bases; J trimming: 7 bases; junction bases outside the gene matches: 12. This CDR3 spans 16 amino acids. Germline V gene sequence: CDR1 LNHNV, CDR2 YYDKDF (reference sequence). The CDR3 reads CATSRDRGLGANEQYF. The DNA of the CDR3 is TGTGCCACCAGCAGAGATCGAGGACTAGGTGCCAATGAGCAGTACTTC.

V is TRBV10-3 and J is TRBJ2-5, with 10 bases that match TRBD2. The DNA matches TRBJ2-7 better at its end, which makes the J call doubtful. Germline lookup yields CDR1 ENHRY and CDR2 SYGVKD. The CDR3 consists of 15 residues. The CDR3 spells CAISGTSGTGNEQYF. The CDR3 nucleotides read TGTGCCATCAGTGGCACTAGCGGGACTGGTAACGAGCAGTACTTC.

This clonotype was observed a few times. The gene calls are TRBV12-3 or TRBV12-4 and TRBJ2-4; TRBD1 matches at 8 bases. V shed 5 bases and J 0 bases; nucleotides not matched to a gene: 9. This CDR3 has 17 amino acids. The CDR3 sequence is CASSPSDRAGAKNIQYF. CDR3 DNA: TGTGCCAGCAGTCCCTCGGACAGGGCGGGAGCCAAAAACATTCAGTACTTC.

This clonotype showed up just a few times. The V call is TRBV7-2, the J call TRBJ1-6, with D hard to call. The germline V gene has CDR1 SGHTA and CDR2 FQGNSA. V was pared by 4 bases and J by 9 bases, with 16 bases between. This CDR3 is built from 15 residues. The CDR3 DNA reads TGTGCCAGCAGCTCCTCTCTAAATTGGGGTTCACCCCTCCACTTT. Amino acids: CASSSSLNWGSPLHF.

This clonotype was recorded a few times. The rearrangement links TRBV27 to TRBJ1-4; 10 nucleotides agree with TRBD1. With V trimmed by 4 bases and J by 4 bases, 0 bases remained unmatched. The V gene's germline CDR1 is MNHEY and CDR2 SMNVEV (reference sequence). There are 14 residues in the CDR3. The CDR3 region has the DNA TGTGCCAGCAGTTGGACAGGGGGTAATGAAAAACTGTTTTTT. It yields the protein CASSWTGGNEKLFF.

The chain carries TRBV6-6 and TRBJ1-2; D is ambiguous. The CDR3 runs 13 residues. Per germline, CDR1 MNHNY and CDR2 SVGAGI (reference sequence). V was shortened by 6 bases and J by 8 bases, with 16 bases between the two germline ends. The CDR3 region has the DNA TGTGCCAGCAGCCTTGACACCAGTCTAGGCTACACCTTC. It translates to CASSLDTSLGYTF.

The chain uses TRBV10-3 and TRBJ2-7; 11 nucleotides align to TRBD1. Trimming cost V 4 bases and J 7 bases; bases outside gene matches: 9. CDR3 length equals 15 residues. Germline CDR1 is ENHRY and CDR2 is SYGVKD. CDR3 DNA sequence: TGTGCCATCAGTGCGGGACAGGGGGTCTACAATGAGCAGTACTTC. As protein: CAISAGQGVYNEQYF.

This sequence joins TRBV20-1 and TRBJ2-1; 7 bases line up with TRBD1. The end of the DNA fits TRBJ2-7 better, so the J call may be wrong. The CDR3 totals 13 residues. Germline V CDR1 and CDR2: DFQATT, SNEGSKA (reference sequence). In DNA form, the CDR3 reads TGCAGTGCCAGGACAGGAGTAGAAAATGAGCAGTACTTC. Protein sequence: CSARTGVENEQYF.

This chain connects TRBV29-1 to TRBJ2-7; the D gene is possibly TRBD2 (5 bases). V shed 6 bases and J shed 3 bases, with 15 bases lying between them. The germline gives CDR1 SQVTM, CDR2 ANQGSEA. The CDR3 runs to 13 residues. This chain's CDR3 is CSVGIQTRYEQYF. The CDR3 region has the DNA TGCAGCGTCGGGATTCAGACCCGCTACGAGCAGTACTTC.